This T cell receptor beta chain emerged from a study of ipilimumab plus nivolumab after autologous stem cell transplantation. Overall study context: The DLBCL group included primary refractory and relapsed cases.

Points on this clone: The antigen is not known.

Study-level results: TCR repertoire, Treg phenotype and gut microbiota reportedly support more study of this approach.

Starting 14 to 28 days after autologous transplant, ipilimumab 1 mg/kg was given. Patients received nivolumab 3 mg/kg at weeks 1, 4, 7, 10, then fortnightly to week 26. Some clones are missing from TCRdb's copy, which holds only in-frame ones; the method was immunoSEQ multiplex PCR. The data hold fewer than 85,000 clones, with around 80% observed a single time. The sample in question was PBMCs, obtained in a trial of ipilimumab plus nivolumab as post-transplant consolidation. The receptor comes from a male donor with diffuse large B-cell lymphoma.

CDR3 coding DNA: TGTGCCAGCTCGATGGAGGGTGGGCAGTTCTTC. Its protein is CASSMEGGQFF. The V call is TRBV18, the J call TRBJ2-1; possibly TRBD2 for D (6 bases). The CDR3 is made up of 11 amino acids. Germline V gene data show CDR1 as KGHSH and CDR2 as LQKENI. Between the trimmed V and J ends, which lost 6 bases and 12 bases, there was a span of 12 bases.